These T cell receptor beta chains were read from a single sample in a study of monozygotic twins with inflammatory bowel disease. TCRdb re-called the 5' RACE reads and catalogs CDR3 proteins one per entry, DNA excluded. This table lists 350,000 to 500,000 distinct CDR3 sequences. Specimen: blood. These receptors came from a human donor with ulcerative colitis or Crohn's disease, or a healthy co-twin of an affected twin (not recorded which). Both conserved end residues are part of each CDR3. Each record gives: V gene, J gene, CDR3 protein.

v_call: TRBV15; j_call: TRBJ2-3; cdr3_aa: CATSTGWTQYF
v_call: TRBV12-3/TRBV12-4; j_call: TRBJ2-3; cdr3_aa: CASIPGTGTTDTQYF
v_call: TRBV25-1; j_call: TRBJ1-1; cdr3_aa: CASSGPPYLEAFF
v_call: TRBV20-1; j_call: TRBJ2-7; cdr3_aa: CSASDPGLSYEQYF
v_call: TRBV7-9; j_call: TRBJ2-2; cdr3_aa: CASSVARGLDTGELFF
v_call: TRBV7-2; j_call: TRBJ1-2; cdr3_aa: CASSTPGAQTYGYTF
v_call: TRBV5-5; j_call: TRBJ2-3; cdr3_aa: CASSWGTASTDTQYF
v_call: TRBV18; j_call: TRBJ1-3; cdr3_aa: CASSPLTGISGNTIYF
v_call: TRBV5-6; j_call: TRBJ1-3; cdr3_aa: CASSLGQSLAGNTIYF
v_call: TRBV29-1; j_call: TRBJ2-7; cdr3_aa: CSVEVPRGGATYEQYF
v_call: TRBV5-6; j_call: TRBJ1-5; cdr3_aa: CASSLGWGGNQPQHF
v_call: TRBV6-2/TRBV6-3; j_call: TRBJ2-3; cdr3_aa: CASSYDRQAQYF
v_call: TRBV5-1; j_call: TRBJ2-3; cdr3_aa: CASSLAGNTDTQCF
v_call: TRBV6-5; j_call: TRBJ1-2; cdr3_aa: CASSYSYRLYGYTF
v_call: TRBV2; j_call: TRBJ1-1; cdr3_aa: CASSPDLYEAFF
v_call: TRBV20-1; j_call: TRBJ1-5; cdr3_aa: CSARSSGKGQPQHF
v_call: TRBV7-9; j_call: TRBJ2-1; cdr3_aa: CASSWTSGRSYNEQFF
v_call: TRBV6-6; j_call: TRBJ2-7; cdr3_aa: CASTLQGKPGEQYF
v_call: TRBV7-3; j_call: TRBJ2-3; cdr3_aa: CASSLAGASDTQYF
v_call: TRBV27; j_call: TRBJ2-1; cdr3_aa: CASRPTSRGQGRNEQFF
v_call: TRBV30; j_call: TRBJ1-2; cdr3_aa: CAWTRDRLEHYGYTF
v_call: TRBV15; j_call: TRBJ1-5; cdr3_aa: CATSSRQLNQPQHF
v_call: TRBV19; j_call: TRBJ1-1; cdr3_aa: CASNRQGLNTEAFF
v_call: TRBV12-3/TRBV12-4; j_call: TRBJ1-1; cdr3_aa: CASSWARVNTEAFF
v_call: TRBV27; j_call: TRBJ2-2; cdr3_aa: CASSFQGPGELFF
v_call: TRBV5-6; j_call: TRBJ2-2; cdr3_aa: CASSLGRRMGTSGNTGELFF
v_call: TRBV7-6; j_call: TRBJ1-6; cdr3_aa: CASSLETGYNSPLHF
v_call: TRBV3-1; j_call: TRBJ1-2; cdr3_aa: CASSLDRTGGYGYTF
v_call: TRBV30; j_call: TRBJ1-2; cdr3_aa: CAWSSGQPYGYTF
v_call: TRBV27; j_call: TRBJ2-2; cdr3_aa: CASSLSRGWTGELCF
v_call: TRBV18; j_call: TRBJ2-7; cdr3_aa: CASSPPGSGEQYF
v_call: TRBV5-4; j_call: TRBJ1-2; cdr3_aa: CASSWSGGADGYTF
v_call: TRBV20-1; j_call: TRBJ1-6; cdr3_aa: CSARDLRWGQVNSPLHF
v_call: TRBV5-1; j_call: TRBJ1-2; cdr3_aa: CASSLPGTSADYGYTF
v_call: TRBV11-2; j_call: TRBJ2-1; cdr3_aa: CASSLWDEQFF
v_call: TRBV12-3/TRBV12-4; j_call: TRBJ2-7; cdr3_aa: CASSWRGSSYEQYF